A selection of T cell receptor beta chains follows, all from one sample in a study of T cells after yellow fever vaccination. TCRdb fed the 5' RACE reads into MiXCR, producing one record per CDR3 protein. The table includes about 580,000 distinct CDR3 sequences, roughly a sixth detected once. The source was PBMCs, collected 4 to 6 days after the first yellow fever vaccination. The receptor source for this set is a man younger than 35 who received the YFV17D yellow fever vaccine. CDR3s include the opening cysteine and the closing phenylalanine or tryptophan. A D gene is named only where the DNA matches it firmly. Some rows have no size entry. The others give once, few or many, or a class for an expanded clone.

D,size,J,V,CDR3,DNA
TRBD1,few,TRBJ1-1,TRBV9,CASSVQTGGREAFF,TGTGCCAGCAGCGTACAGACAGGGGGCAGGGAAGCTTTCTTT
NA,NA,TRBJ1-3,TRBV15,CATSRDLIGGNTIYF,TGTGCCACCAGCAGAGATCTTATAGGTGGAAACACCATATATTTT
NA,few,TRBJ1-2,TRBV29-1,CSVEGSLYGYTF,TGCAGCGTTGAAGGCAGCCTCTATGGCTACACCTTC
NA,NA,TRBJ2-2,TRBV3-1,CASSLWAGTNTGELFF,TGTGCCAGCAGCCTCTGGGCCGGTACGAACACCGGGGAGCTGTTTTTT
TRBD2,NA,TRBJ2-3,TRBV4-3,CASSQDTVAGGPPTQYF,TGCGCCAGCAGCCAAGATACGGTAGCGGGGGGGCCTCCTACGCAGTATTTT
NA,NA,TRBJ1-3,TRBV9,CASSVAEGTGNTIYF,TGTGCCAGCAGCGTAGCGGAGGGAACTGGAAACACCATATATTTT
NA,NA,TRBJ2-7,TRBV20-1,CSARAPRQFYEQYF,TGCAGTGCTAGAGCACCACGGCAGTTCTACGAGCAGTACTTC
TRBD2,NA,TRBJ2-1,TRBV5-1,CASSREGASGAYNEQFF,TGCGCCAGCAGCCGGGAGGGGGCTAGCGGGGCCTACAATGAGCAGTTCTTC
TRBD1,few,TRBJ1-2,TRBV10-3,CAISGPGQGDSNYGYTF,TGTGCCATCAGTGGTCCGGGACAGGGGGATTCTAACTATGGCTACACCTTC
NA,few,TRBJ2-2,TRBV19,CASSMLSPGELFF,TGTGCCAGTAGTATGCTGTCCCCCGGGGAGCTGTTTTTT
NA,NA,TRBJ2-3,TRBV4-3,CASSQDLKTDTQYF,TGCGCCAGCAGCCAAGATCTTAAGACAGATACGCAGTATTTT
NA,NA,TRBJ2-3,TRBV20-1,CSARGRRADTQYF,TGCAGTGCCCGGGGACGGCGTGCAGATACGCAGTATTTT
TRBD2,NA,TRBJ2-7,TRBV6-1,CASSILAGGYEQYF,TGTGCCAGCAGCATTCTTGCGGGGGGGTACGAGCAGTACTTC
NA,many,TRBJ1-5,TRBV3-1,CASSPQSGAQPQHF,TGTGCCAGCAGCCCCCAAAGCGGGGCTCAGCCCCAGCATTTT
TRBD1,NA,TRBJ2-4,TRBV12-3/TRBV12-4,CASTPGTGLVQYF,TGTGCCAGCACCCCGGGGACAGGCCTCGTTCAGTACTTC
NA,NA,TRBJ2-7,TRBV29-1,CSVEDLKGNEQYF,TGCAGCGTTGAAGATCTTAAGGGAAACGAGCAGTACTTC
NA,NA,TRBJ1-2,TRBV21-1,CASSKRSNYGYTF,TGTGCCAGCAGCAAAAGGAGCAACTATGGCTACACCTTC
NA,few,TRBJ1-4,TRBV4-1,CASSDRFEKLFF,TGCGCCAGTAGCGACAGGTTTGAAAAACTGTTTTTT
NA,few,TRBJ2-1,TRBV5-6,CASSFQSHEQFF,TGTGCCAGCAGCTTTCAGAGCCATGAGCAGTTCTTC
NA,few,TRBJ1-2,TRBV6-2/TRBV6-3,CASSYAGLGYGYTF,TGTGCCAGCAGTTACGCGGGGCTGGGGTATGGCTACACCTTC
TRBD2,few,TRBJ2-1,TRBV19,CASSPGLAGMNEQFF,TGTGCCAGTAGTCCGGGACTAGCGGGGATGAATGAGCAGTTCTTC
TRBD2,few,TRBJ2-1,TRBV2,CASSEGSGGANEQFF,TGTGCCAGCAGTGAGGGTAGCGGGGGGGCCAATGAGCAGTTCTTC
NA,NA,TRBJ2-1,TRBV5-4,CARGPDFVNEQFF,TGTGCCAGGGGCCCGGACTTTGTCAATGAGCAGTTCTTC
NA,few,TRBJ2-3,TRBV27,CASFAIRDSASTDTQYF,TGTGCCAGCTTTGCCATCCGAGACAGTGCTAGCACAGATACGCAGTATTTT
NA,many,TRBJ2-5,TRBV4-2,CASSPTMWETQYF,TGTGCCAGCAGCCCAACGATGTGGGAGACCCAGTACTTC
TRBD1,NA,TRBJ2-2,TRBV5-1,CASSSDRAGTGELFF,TGCGCCAGCAGTTCAGACAGGGCAGGCACCGGGGAGCTGTTTTTT
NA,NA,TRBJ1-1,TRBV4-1,CASSQDGQSYKAFF,TGCGCCAGCAGCCAAGATGGGCAGTCCTATAAAGCTTTCTTT
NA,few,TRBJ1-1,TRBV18,CASSPPTKNTEAFF,TGTGCCAGCTCGCCGCCAACTAAGAACACTGAAGCTTTCTTT
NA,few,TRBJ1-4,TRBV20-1,CSARIDGATNEKLFF,TGCAGTGCTAGGATCGACGGCGCAACTAATGAAAAACTGTTTTTT
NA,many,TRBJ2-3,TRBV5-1,CASSFLGPTDTQYF,TGCGCCAGCAGCTTTCTTGGACCCACAGATACGCAGTATTTT
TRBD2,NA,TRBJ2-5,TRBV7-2,CASSLAPPTSGGQETQYF,TGTGCCAGCAGCTTAGCGCCTCCTACTAGCGGGGGCCAAGAGACCCAGTACTTC
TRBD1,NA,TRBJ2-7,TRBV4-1,CASSQDPLGGSEQYF,TGCGCCAGCAGCCAAGACCCTCTAGGGGGCAGCGAGCAGTACTTC
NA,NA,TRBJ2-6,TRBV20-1,CSARDGINSGANVLTF,TGCAGTGCTAGGGACGGGATAAACTCTGGGGCCAACGTCCTGACTTTC
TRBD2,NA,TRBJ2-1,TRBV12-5,CASADLIAGGQTEQFF,TGTGCTAGTGCCGACCTCATAGCGGGGGGGCAAACTGAGCAGTTCTTC
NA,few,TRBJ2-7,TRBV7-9,CASSLEGTSYEQYF,TGTGCCAGCAGCTTAGAGGGGACGTCCTACGAGCAGTACTTC
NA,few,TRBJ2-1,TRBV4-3,CASSWGQEQFF,TGCGCCAGCAGCTGGGGCCAGGAGCAGTTCTTC
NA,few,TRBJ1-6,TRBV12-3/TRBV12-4,CASGVYNSPLHF,TGTGCCAGCGGGGTTTATAATTCACCCCTCCACTTT
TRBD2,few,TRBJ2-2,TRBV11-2,CASSSRLPLLASNTGELFF,TGTGCCAGCAGCTCCCGGCTACCGTTACTAGCGAGTAACACCGGGGAGCTGTTTTTT
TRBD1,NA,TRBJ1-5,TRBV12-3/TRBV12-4,CASSLRDRAHQPQHF,TGTGCCAGCTCGCTTAGGGACAGGGCCCATCAGCCCCAGCATTTT
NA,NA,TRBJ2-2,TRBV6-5,CASSYSARRYTGELFF,TGTGCCAGCAGTTACTCGGCCAGGCGTTACACCGGGGAGCTGTTTTTT
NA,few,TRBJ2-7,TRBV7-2,CASSQGVVRGAHEQYF,TGTGCCAGCAGCCAAGGGGTTGTCAGGGGGGCCCACGAGCAGTACTTC
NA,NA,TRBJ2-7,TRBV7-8,CASSLAGFGYEQYF,TGTGCCAGCAGCTTAGCGGGCTTTGGCTACGAGCAGTACTTC
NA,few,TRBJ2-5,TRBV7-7,CASSLERGSETQYF,TGTGCTAGCAGCTTAGAAAGGGGATCGGAGACCCAGTACTTC
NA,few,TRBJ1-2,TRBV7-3,CASSLGGRPYTF,TGTGCCAGCAGCTTAGGGGGGCGTCCCTACACCTTC
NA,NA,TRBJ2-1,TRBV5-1,CASSSRIDNEQFF,TGCGCCAGCAGCTCAAGGATCGACAATGAGCAGTTCTTC